The source of this T cell receptor beta chain is a study of cytomegalovirus exposure and HLA in healthy donors. As for the study in general: The approximately 120 million unique TCR beta sequences, from approximately 170 million T cells, were found by an earlier analysis. Findings and caveats of the study: For most subjects, TCR beta sequences were reported to predict HLA-A and HLA-B alleles with accuracy. Reports described diagnosis of cytomegalovirus status by the classifier as highly specific and sensitive. The analysis excluded some indistinguishable V segments, including TRBV6-2 and TRBV6-3.

As to this clone: Its cognate antigen is unknown.

The germline gives CDR1 WNHNN, CDR2 SYGVQD (reference sequence). The CDR3 extends over 17 amino acids. With 4 bases removed from V and 5 bases from J, the gap between germline ends came to 21 bases. The PCR employed 60 Vbeta primers together with 13 Jbeta primers. The repertoire was sequenced with immunoSEQ multiplex PCR; TCRdb's copy has only in-frame clones and lacks some. This table holds some 130,000 clones, 80% found once. The source is a man between 25 and 39 years old in good health and CMV-seronegative. Sequencing was carried out using PBMCs. The rearrangement links TRBV10-1 to TRBJ1-5; a weak D match, TRBD1 (6 bases). In nucleotides, the CDR3 is TGCGCCAGCAGTGTAGAGGGGGGGGACGGATTTTATCAGCCCCAGCATTTT. Translated, it gives CASSVEGGDGFYQPQHF.